This T cell receptor beta chain was observed in a study of cytomegalovirus exposure and HLA in healthy donors. Whole-study results and caveats: Reportedly, HLA-A and HLA-B alleles of most subjects were accurately predicted from TCR beta. It was approximately 150 TCR beta chains that were listed as cytomegalovirus-associated. TCR beta V segments were, for the most part, productive about 87% or about 30% of the time in an earlier analysis.

To note about this clone: What it binds is unknown.

Trimming at V came to 0 bases and at J to 5 bases, leaving 4 bases not matched to a gene. The germline gives CDR1 SNHLY, CDR2 FYNNEI. There are 15 residues in the CDR3. In the PCR, 60 Vbeta and 13 Jbeta primers were used. Here immunoSEQ multiplex PCR was the method, and the copy in TCRdb shows in-frame clones only, minus some. This sample yields over 150,000 clones, of which approximately 80% are seen a single time; 1.2% belongs to the top ten. V usage is TRBV2 and J usage is TRBJ2-7, with 10 bases aligning to TRBD2. The TCR originated in a boy aged 2-9 years in good health and CMV-seronegative. Source material: PBMCs. The CDR3 is CASSEALLAGHEQYF. In nucleotides, the CDR3 is TGTGCCAGCAGTGAAGCGCTACTAGCGGGACACGAGCAGTACTTC.